Listed below are T cell receptor beta chains from one sample, sequenced in a study of blood T cell repertoires in COVID-19. The data were produced by immunoSEQ multiplex PCR, yet TCRdb's version contains in-frame clones alone and is incomplete. Of 50,000 to 65,000 clones in the sample, about 74% were seen once. Sequencing was done on a sample of peripheral blood. The receptors come from a woman aged 80 or older with acute or convalescent COVID-19. Both conserved end residues are part of each CDR3.

TRBV30	CAWSRLAGVSGEQYF
TRBV30	CAWSETGNTEAFF
TRBV4-3	CASSQDAQGGNYGYTF
TRBV28	CASSSRGLSGSQTGELFF
TRBV6-6	CASSYSNSGLGYGYTF
TRBV20-1	CSASLLAGASYEQYF
TRBV24-1	CATSDTASGSSYNEQFF
TRBV11-2	CASSSTSGRLGEQFF
TRBV4-3	CASSQGRQGTQHF
TRBV19	CASSRGQNTEAFF
TRBV9	CASSVVDSINSPLHF
TRBV19	CASGQGTVGGEQYF
TRBV19	CASSMGTAYNEQFF
TRBV20-1	CSASRREGSDTQYF